This is a list of T cell receptor beta chains from one sample in a study of blood T cell repertoires in COVID-19. Clones were sequenced by immunoSEQ multiplex PCR, and TCRdb holds only the in-frame ones, with some missing. The sample carries under 300,000 clones, just over 85% recorded once. The sequenced material came from PBMCs or T cells enriched from blood (not recorded which). The receptors were sampled from a young man who had recovered from COVID-19. The CDR3 runs from the conserved cysteine through the conserved F or W. The D gene is left open where the match is weak. Some rows have no size entry. The others give once, few or many, or a class for an expanded clone.

j_call v_call clone_size d_call cdr3_nt cdr3_aa
TRBJ2-5 TRBV18 NA NA TGTGCCAGCTCACCACCTGCGGGGGCAAGAGACCCGGAGACCCAGTACTTC CASSPPAGARDPETQYF
TRBJ1-3 TRBV5-1 NA NA TGCGCCAGCAGCTTATCAGGGTATTCTGGAAACACCATATATTTT CASSLSGYSGNTIYF
TRBJ1-2 TRBV5-1 NA TRBD1 TGCGCCAGCAGCGGGACAGCGGCCGCCAACTATGGCTACACCTTC CASSGTAAANYGYTF
TRBJ1-2 TRBV27 NA NA TGTGCCAGCAGTCCCTTAAGCAGGGAATGGTCGATAAACTATGGCTACACCTTC CASSPLSREWSINYGYTF
TRBJ1-2 TRBV6-5 NA NA TGTGCCAGCACCCAACCCGGACAGTTCGGCTACACCTTC CASTQPGQFGYTF
TRBJ1-1 TRBV5-1 NA NA TGCGCCAGCAGCTCCAGGACAGATTCCTTCACTGAAGCTTTCTTT CASSSRTDSFTEAFF
TRBJ2-1 TRBV27 NA NA TGTGCCAGCAGTTTTTCCCCGAGCTCCTACAATGAGCAGTTCTTC CASSFSPSSYNEQFF
TRBJ1-1 TRBV19 NA NA TGTGCCAGTAGTATAGACGGGAACACTGAAGCTTTCTTT CASSIDGNTEAFF
TRBJ1-2 TRBV7-9 NA NA TGTGCCAGCAGCCCTTCCGGGACAAGGTTTGGCTACACCTTC CASSPSGTRFGYTF
TRBJ2-1 TRBV2 once TRBD2 TGTGCCAGCAGGAGGGCGGGAGTGTACAATGAGCAGTTCTTC CASRRAGVYNEQFF
TRBJ1-1 TRBV10-3 NA TRBD1 TGTGCCATCAGTGAGCAGGGCAGGGGGACAACTGAAGCTTTCTTT CAISEQGRGTTEAFF
TRBJ1-5 TRBV28 NA TRBD1 TGTGCCAGCAGTATAGGGACAGGGGGCGATCAGCCCCAGCATTTT CASSIGTGGDQPQHF
TRBJ1-1 TRBV11-3 NA TRBD1 TGTGCCAGCAGCTTAGGCAGGGGGCCGGGGGCGAACACTGAAGCTTTCTTT CASSLGRGPGANTEAFF